This T cell receptor beta chain was documented in a study of cytomegalovirus exposure and HLA in healthy donors. Study summary: A prior study identified approximately 110 million unique TCR beta sequences from 180 million or so T cells. Regarding the study as a whole: The classifier reportedly diagnosed cytomegalovirus status with high sensitivity and specificity. Later work found most CMV-associated TCR beta chains apparently HLA-restricted. Previous analysis showed most TCR beta V segments were productive about 90% or about 30% of the time.

60 Vbeta and 13 Jbeta primers were used in PCR. This table comes from immunoSEQ multiplex PCR, and its TCRdb copy is limited to in-frame clones, with some not included. There are around 150,000 clones in the sample; 60% to 80% occur only once, and 4.5% to 6.5% lies in the top ten. Trimming took off 0 bases at V and 3 bases at J, with 6 bases between the two ends. This CDR3 is 13 amino acids long. The V gene's germline CDR1 is MNHEY and CDR2 SMNVEV (reference sequence). A note on this clone: Its antigen is still unknown.

V usage is TRBV27 and J usage is TRBJ2-7; possibly TRBD1 for D (5 bases). This sequence was found in a male donor in good health and CMV-seronegative. The sample comprised PBMCs. The CDR3 spells CASSLSQGYEQYF. CDR3 DNA: TGTGCCAGCAGTTTATCGCAGGGCTACGAGCAGTACTTC.